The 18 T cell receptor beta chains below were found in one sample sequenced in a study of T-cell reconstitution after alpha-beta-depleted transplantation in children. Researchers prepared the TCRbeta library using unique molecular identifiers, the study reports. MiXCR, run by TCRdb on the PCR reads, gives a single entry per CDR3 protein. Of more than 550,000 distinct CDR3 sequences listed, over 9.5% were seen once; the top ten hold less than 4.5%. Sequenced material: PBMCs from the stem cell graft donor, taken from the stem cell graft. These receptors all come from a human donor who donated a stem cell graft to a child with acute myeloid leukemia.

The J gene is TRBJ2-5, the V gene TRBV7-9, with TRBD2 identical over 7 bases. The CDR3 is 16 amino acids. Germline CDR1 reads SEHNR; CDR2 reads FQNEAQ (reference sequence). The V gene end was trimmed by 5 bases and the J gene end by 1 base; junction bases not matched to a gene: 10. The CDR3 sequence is CASSPRRGSLQETQYF. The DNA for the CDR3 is TGTGCCAGCAGCCCCCGGCGGGGGTCCCTCCAAGAGACCCAGTACTTC.

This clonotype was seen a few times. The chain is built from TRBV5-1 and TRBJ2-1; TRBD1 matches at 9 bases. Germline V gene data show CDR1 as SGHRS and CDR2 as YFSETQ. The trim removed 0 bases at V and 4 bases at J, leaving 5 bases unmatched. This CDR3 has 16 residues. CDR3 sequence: CASSLGGTGPYNEQFF. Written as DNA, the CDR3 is TGCGCCAGCAGCTTGGGAGGGACAGGGCCGTACAATGAGCAGTTCTTC.

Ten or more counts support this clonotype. This CDR3 is CASNTGLGGYEQYF. The CDR3 DNA reads as TGTGCCAGCAATACGGGACTAGGGGGCTACGAGCAGTACTTC. The chain combines TRBV12-3 or TRBV12-4 with TRBJ2-7; 8 nucleotides agree with TRBD2. The CDR3 length is 14 residues. V was pared by 7 bases and J by 3 bases, with 8 bases of the junction left unmatched.

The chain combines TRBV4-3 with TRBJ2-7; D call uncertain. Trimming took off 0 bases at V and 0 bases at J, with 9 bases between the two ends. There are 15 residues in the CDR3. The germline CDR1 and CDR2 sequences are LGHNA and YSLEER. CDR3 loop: CASSQDFAASYEQYF. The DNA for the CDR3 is TGCGCCAGCAGCCAAGATTTCGCGGCCTCCTACGAGCAGTACTTC.

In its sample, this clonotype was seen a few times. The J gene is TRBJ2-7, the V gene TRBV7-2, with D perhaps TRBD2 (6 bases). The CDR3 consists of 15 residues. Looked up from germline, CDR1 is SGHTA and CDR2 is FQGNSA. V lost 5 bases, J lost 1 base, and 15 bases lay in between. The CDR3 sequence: CASSPRDFPSYEQYF. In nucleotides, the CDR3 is TGTGCCAGCAGCCCTCGGGACTTCCCATCCTACGAGCAGTACTTC.

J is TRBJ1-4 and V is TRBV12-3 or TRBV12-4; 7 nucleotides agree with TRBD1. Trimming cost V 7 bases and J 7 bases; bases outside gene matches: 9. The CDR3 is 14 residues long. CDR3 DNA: TGTGCCAGCACCTCGACAGGGAATGGTGAAAAACTGTTTTTT. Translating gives CASTSTGNGEKLFF.

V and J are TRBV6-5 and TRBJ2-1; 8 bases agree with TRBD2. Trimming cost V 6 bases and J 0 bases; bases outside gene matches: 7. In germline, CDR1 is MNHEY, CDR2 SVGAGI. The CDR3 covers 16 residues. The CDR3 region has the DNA TGTGCCAGCAGAGGACTAGCCGAAAGCTCCTACAATGAGCAGTTCTTC. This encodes CASRGLAESSYNEQFF.

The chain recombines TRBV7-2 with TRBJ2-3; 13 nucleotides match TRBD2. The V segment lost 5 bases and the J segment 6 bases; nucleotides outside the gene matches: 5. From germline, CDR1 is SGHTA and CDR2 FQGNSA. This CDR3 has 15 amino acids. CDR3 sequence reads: CASSRRTSGSDTQYF. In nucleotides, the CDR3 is TGTGCCAGCAGCCGACGGACTAGCGGGAGTGATACGCAGTATTTT.

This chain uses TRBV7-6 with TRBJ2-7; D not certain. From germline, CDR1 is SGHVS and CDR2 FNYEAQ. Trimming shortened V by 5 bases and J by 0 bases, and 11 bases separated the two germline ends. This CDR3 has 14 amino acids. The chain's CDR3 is CASSPDTISYEQYF. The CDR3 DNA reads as TGTGCCAGCAGCCCCGACACCATCTCCTACGAGCAGTACTTC.

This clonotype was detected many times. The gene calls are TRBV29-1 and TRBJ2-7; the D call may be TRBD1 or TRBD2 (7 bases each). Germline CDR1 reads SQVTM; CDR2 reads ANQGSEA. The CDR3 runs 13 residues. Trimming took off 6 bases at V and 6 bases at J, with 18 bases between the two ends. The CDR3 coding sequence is TGCAGCGTCGCCTCAGGGGGAGGGGGCGAGCAGTACTTC. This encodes CSVASGGGGEQYF.

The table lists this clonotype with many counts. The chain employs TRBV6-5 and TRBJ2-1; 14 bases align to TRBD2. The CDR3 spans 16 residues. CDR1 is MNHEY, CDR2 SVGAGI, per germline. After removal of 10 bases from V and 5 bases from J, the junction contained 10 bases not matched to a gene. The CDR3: CATAWGTSGSNNEQFF. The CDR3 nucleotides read TGTGCCACGGCATGGGGGACTAGCGGGAGTAACAATGAGCAGTTCTTC.

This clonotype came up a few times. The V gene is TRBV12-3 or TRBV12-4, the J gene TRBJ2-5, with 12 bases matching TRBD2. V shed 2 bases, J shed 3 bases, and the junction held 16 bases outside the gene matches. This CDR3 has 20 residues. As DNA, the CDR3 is TGTGCCAGCAGTTTATATTCTTTACTAGCGGGAGGCCATAGGGAAGAGACCCAGTACTTC. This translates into CASSLYSLLAGGHREETQYF.

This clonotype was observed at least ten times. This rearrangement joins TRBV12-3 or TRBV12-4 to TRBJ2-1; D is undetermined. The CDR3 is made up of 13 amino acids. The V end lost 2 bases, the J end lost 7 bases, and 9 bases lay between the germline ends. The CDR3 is CASSLFVRNEQFF. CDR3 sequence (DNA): TGTGCCAGCAGTTTATTCGTAAGAAATGAGCAGTTCTTC.

The CDR3 sequence is CASSRGGRNNQPQHF. In nucleotides, the CDR3 is TGTGCCAGCTCGAGGGGGGGGCGGAATAATCAGCCCCAGCATTTT. This chain joins TRBV7-2 and TRBJ1-5; maybe TRBD1 (6 bases). Deletions cut 8 bases from V and 4 bases from J, with 18 bases between. The CDR3 length is 15 residues. The germline V gene has CDR1 SGHTA and CDR2 FQGNSA.

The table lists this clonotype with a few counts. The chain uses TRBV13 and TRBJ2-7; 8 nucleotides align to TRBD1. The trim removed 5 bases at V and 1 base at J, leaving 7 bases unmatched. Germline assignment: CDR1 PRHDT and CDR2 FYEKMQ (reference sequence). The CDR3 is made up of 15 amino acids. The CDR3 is CASSRATGASYEQYF. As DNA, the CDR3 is TGTGCCAGCAGCCGTGCGACAGGGGCTTCCTACGAGCAGTACTTC.

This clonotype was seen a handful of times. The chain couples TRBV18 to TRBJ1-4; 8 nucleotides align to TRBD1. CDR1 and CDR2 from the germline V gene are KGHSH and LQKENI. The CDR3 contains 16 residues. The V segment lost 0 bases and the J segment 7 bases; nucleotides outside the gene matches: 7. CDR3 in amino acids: CASSPPNRGAGEKLFF. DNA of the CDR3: TGTGCCAGCTCACCACCAAACAGGGGGGCAGGTGAAAAACTGTTTTTT.

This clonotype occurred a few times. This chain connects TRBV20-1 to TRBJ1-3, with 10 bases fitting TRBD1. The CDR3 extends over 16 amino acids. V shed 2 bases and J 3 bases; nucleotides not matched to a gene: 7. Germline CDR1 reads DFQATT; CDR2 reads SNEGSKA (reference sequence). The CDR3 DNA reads TGCAGTGCTAGAAGCATCGGACAGGGGGTTGGAAACACCATATATTTT. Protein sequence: CSARSIGQGVGNTIYF.

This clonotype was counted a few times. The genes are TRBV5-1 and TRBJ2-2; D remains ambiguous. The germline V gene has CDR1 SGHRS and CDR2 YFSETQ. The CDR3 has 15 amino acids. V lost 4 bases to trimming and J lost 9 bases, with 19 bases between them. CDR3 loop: CASSPATARSWELFF. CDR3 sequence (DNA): TGCGCCAGCAGCCCAGCTACGGCCCGGAGCTGGGAGCTGTTTTTT.